These 10 T cell receptor beta chains were sequenced from one sample in a study of shared clonotypes between healthy human individuals. Sequenced by immunoSEQ multiplex PCR; TCRdb stores in-frame clones only, minus some. Of roughly 1 million clones in the sample, around 76% are singletons; the top ten hold about 1.5%. The sequenced sample consisted of memory CD4+ T cells sorted from blood. Subset defined: CD45RA-negative fraction. The receptors derive from a man between 18 and 35 years old in good health.

The V and J genes are TRBV7-9 and TRBJ1-3; 8 bases align to TRBD1. J was trimmed by 0 bases and V by 1 base; bases with no gene match: 2. Germline V gives CDR1 SEHNR, CDR2 FQNEAQ (reference sequence). The CDR3 sequence is 16 residues long. DNA for the CDR3: TGTGCCAGCAGCTTAGAAGGGACAGGCTCTGGAAACACCATATATTTT. This encodes CASSLEGTGSGNTIYF.

The chain combines TRBV2 with TRBJ2-7, with D perhaps TRBD1 or TRBD2 (7 bases each). The CDR3 is 14 residues long. V lost 7 bases and J lost 2, with 15 bases in between. Germline CDR1 SNHLY, CDR2 FYNNEI. The CDR3 nucleotides are TGTGCCAGCACCACAGGGAGGGGGCCCTACGAGCAGTACTTC. Translation gives CASTTGRGPYEQYF.

The table lists this clone with many counts. The chain uses TRBV6-5 and TRBJ2-3, with TRBD2 matching over 8 bases. Germline CDR1 reads MNHEY; CDR2 reads SVGAGI. V shed 6 bases, J shed 1 base, and the junction held 3 bases outside the gene matches. The CDR3 runs 14 residues. The CDR3 here is CASRGTRGTDTQYF. The CDR3 coding sequence is TGTGCCAGCAGGGGGACTAGGGGCACAGATACGCAGTATTTT.

This clone appeared once. The chain's CDR3 is CASSPSQQGRGSGNTIYF. The CDR3 coding sequence is TGTGCCAGCTCACCCTCGCAACAGGGGCGCGGGTCTGGAAACACCATATATTTT. The rearrangement uses TRBV18 and TRBJ1-3; 7 bases map to TRBD1. The CDR3 covers 18 residues. Trimming at V came to 3 bases and at J to 1 base, leaving 12 bases not matched to a gene. Germline loops: CDR1 KGHSH, CDR2 LQKENI.

The genes are TRBV10-1 and TRBJ2-1; TRBD2 might be the D (6 bases). The CDR3 contains 13 residues. V lost 2 bases and J lost 5, with 7 bases in between. The germline CDR1 and CDR2 sequences are WNHNN and SYGVQD (reference sequence). CDR3 sequence (DNA): TGCGCCAGCAGTGAGGGGGGGAACAATGAGCAGTTCTTC. Translation: CASSEGGNNEQFF.

In nucleotides, the CDR3 is TGTGCCAGCAGCGCGACAGGGGTCGGCTCACCCCTCCACTTT. It codes for CASSATGVGSPLHF. V is TRBV7-8 and J is TRBJ1-6, with TRBD1 matching over 8 bases. CDR1 and CDR2 (germline): SGHVS, FQNEAQ. Trimming at V came to 5 bases and at J to 10 bases, leaving 7 bases not matched to a gene. The CDR3 totals 14 residues.

This chain connects TRBV7-2 to TRBJ2-7, with TRBD2 matching 7 bases. The CDR3 is 15 residues long. Trimming at V came to 6 bases and at J to 5 bases, leaving 13 bases not matched to a gene. Germline lookup yields CDR1 SGHTA and CDR2 FQGNSA. The DNA of the CDR3 is TGTGCCAGCAGTCTAGCCCGACTAGCTATGGACGAGCAGTACTTC. This gives the protein CASSLARLAMDEQYF.

The chain carries TRBV11-2 and TRBJ2-7; D not certain. Deletions cut 6 bases from V and 2 bases from J, with 14 bases between. This CDR3 has 14 amino acids. CDR1 and CDR2 from the germline V gene are SGHAT and FQNNGV. CDR3 nucleotides: TGTGCCAGCAGGCACAGCGCCAGCCCCTACGAGCAGTACTTC. Its protein is CASRHSASPYEQYF.

This clone has a handful of counts. The V call is TRBV9, the J call TRBJ1-1; no firm D call. The V end lost 4 bases, the J end lost 0 bases, and 13 bases lay between the germline ends. Per germline, CDR1 SGDLS and CDR2 YYNGEE. This CDR3 is built from 15 residues. The CDR3 DNA reads as TGTGCCAGCAGCCTCGACTTGGGGATGAACACTGAAGCTTTCTTT. Protein product: CASSLDLGMNTEAFF.

In this sample, this clone turned up once. The chain links TRBV5-1 to TRBJ1-4, with D perhaps TRBD1 (6 bases). Looked up from germline, CDR1 is SGHRS and CDR2 is YFSETQ. V was clipped by 4 bases and J by 5 bases, with 12 bases between them. CDR3 size: 14 residues. CDR3 in DNA: TGCGCCAGCAGCCCACAGGGAGAAAATGAAAAACTGTTTTTT. Amino acid sequence: CASSPQGENEKLFF.